This TCR beta chain was identified during a study of response to subunit inactivated influenza vaccine. The table lists this clonotype with many counts. MiXCR was run by TCRdb on the RT-PCR reads, yielding one entry per CDR3 protein. This sample carries about 540,000 distinct CDR3 sequences, approximately 22% of them seen once, and the ten largest clones take 2.5% to 3%. This CDR3 is 15 amino acids long. J gave up 6 bases and V 3 bases, and 6 bases lay outside the gene matches. The same data also went into a second study, on T cells expressing NK-cell markers. That study reports: With UMIs, 5'RACE template switching was used to make TCR beta cDNA. The study drew TCR beta repertoires from sorted CD3+CD56+NKG2C+, CD3+CD56+NKG2C- and CD3+CD56-NKG2C+ T cells. Seven sequenced donors out of eight were HCMV-seropositive, one seronegative. What restricted sorting to alpha-beta TCR T cells in several experiments was an anti-gamma-delta TCR antibody. HCMV specificity of expanded NKG2C+ T cell clones remained unclear.

V and J are TRBV12-3 or TRBV12-4 and TRBJ1-5, with 9 bases matching TRBD1. The sample was CD4+ T cells sorted from PBMCs, taken 11 to 12 days after vaccination. The sequence derives from a man aged 45-60 years who received an inactivated influenza vaccine. CDR3 DNA: TGTGCCAGCAGTTTGGACAGGGGTGGGTTTCAGCCCCAGCATTTT. Protein: CASSLDRGGFQPQHF.